Detailed here is one T cell receptor beta chain. This clone's antigen is unknown. Nothing much larger sits one base from this clone, and base qualities are not available. TCRbeta CDR3 regions were amplified from genomic DNA by means of the immunoSEQ Assay, a bias-controlled multiplex PCR. Turning to the authors' computational methods: Within the assay, amplification of reference gene primers was used to estimate how many nucleated cells each sample contained. To quantify the absolute abundance of each unique TCRbeta CDR3 rearrangement, sequence reads were collapsed and filtered. For each sample, productive Simpson clonality was calculated by taking the square root of Simpson's diversity index across productive rearrangements. TCRdb obtained this table from immuneACCESS and retained in-frame rearrangements with V and J assigned. These tables miss some clones; where compared with another copy, unresolved V genes account for less than half of the shortfall, and the remainder is unexplained. V and J calls and clone size come straight from that table; D and trimming were deduced from the DNA. In this sample the table shows a few hundred thousand clones, approximately 86% of which occur a single time. 3.5% to 4% of the sample lies in the top ten.

This sample is drawn from a study of blood T cell repertoires in COVID-19 (dated by TCRdb to the early 2020s). Describing the broader study: The collaborator samples originated in the United States, Italy and Spain and spanned the acute and convalescent phases of COVID-19. A freely available public database, intended as a resource for researchers studying the immune response to SARS-CoV-2, is where the repertoires were released. Samples came from the ongoing ImmuneRACE study (first 160 participants) plus 1,254 subjects from 6 global collaborators. Deeply sampled blood TCRbeta repertoires from subjects exposed to, actively infected with, or recovered from COVID-19 were included in the dataset. Where available, HLA class I and class II types were obtained from metadata supplied by the sample provider rather than from assay-based typing. Nearly every sample came with metadata listing a de-identified subject ID, COVID-19 status, age in years and sex. The prospective study material was composed of cDNA or gDNA derived from T cells, B-cell-depleted T cells, or PBMCs. The investigation overall reported the following: Clinical and demographic metadata were provided uncurated, with the amount varying by source and participant.

Looking up the germline V gene (reference sequence) yields CDR1 LNHNV and CDR2 YYDKDF. From the cysteine up to the phenylalanine, the CDR3 has a length of 14 residues. Of the read, only the CDR3 DNA is kept; its 42 bases are in frame from base 1. V loses 0 bases, J loses 6 bases, and the germline ends lie 8 bases apart. Enrolling through a virtual design, the prospective study's participants ranged in age from roughly 18 to 90 years and lived across 24 United States geographic areas. Cohort assignment in the prospective study relied on participant-reported clinical history from a screening survey and a study questionnaire. In the prospective study, whole blood, serum and a nasopharyngeal or oropharyngeal swab were collected from each participant by mobile phlebotomists. Participants in the prospective study had the option to provide additional blood draws and questionnaires over a roughly 2-month period. Blood samples from the prospective study were shipped frozen or at room temperature prior to DNA extraction.

The chain joins TRBV15 to TRBJ1-4; possibly the D gene is TRBD1, per 6 matching bases. The receptor was derived from a woman aged 40 to 50 with acute COVID-19. Sequencing used PBMCs or T cells enriched from blood (not recorded which). The CDR3 in this case is CATSRDRGDEKLFF. In nucleotide form, the sequence is TGTGCCACCAGCAGAGACAGGGGTGATGAAAAACTGTTTTTT. Joined to the reference TRBV15 and TRBJ1-4 proteins, this CDR3 gives the full variable domain: DAMVIQNPRYQVTQFGKPVTLSCSQTLNHNVMYWYQQKSSQAPKLLFHYYDKDFNNEADTPDNFQSRRPNTSFCFLDIRSPGLGDTAMYLCATSRDRGDEKLFFGSGTQLSVL.